This TCR beta chain derives from a study of cytomegalovirus exposure and HLA in healthy donors. Study information: Among about 179 million T cells, an earlier analysis found 90 million to 130 million unique TCR beta sequences. A data release that came early held about 89 million unique TCRs from HLA-typed donors. Findings and caveats of the study: Per a prior analysis, the majority of TCR beta V segments were productive roughly 90% or roughly 30% of the time.

Trimming took off 5 bases at V and 4 bases at J, with 8 bases between the two ends. CDR1 is ENHRY, CDR2 SYGVKD, per germline. The CDR3 runs to 12 residues. As for this clone: What it binds is unknown.

The primer mix had 60 Vbeta and 13 Jbeta primers. TCRdb keeps only in-frame clones here, not all; method: immunoSEQ multiplex PCR. Of around 77,000 clones in the sample, more than 75% were seen once. V gene TRBV10-3 combines with J gene TRBJ1-2; the D gene is possibly TRBD1 (6 bases). The sequenced sample was PBMCs. The origin of this receptor is a man aged 35-49 years in good health and CMV-seronegative. CDR3 in amino acids: CAISLDSYGYTF. The CDR3 DNA sequence: TGTGCCATCAGTTTGGACAGCTATGGCTACACCTTC.